Following are 24 T cell receptor beta chains from one sample sequenced in a study of tumor-infiltrating lymphocytes in glioblastoma multiforme. Multiple V-beta primers and a C-beta primer amplified TCRB from RNA. TCRdb fed the multiplex PCR reads into MiXCR, producing one record per CDR3 protein. The data show about 8,400 distinct CDR3 sequences, nearly 75% seen once. The sequencing sample was made of brain tumor tissue. These receptors were collected from a male donor with glioblastoma.

The rearrangement joins TRBV11-2 to TRBJ2-7, with 8 bases identical to TRBD2. This CDR3 has 17 residues. From germline, CDR1 is SGHAT and CDR2 FQNNGV. The junction had 12 bases not matched to a gene; V was cut back by 0 bases and J by 5 bases. CDR3 bases: TGTGCCAGCAGCTTAGATCGGGCGCCAGCGGGAGCCGACGAGCAGTACTTC. It encodes CASSLDRAPAGADEQYF.

This sequence joins TRBV6-5 and TRBJ1-1; 10 nucleotides align to TRBD1. Germline V gene sequence: CDR1 MNHEY, CDR2 SVGAGI. This CDR3 spans 15 amino acids. After removal of 6 bases from V and 5 bases from J, the junction contained 9 bases not matched to a gene. CDR3 residues: CASRVRQGANTEAFF. The CDR3 DNA follows: TGTGCCAGCAGAGTCAGACAGGGGGCGAATACTGAAGCTTTCTTT.

The rearrangement joins TRBV12-3 or TRBV12-4 to TRBJ2-3, with D hard to call. The ends were cut back, 5 bases at V and 3 bases at J, with 3 bases in the middle. The CDR3 extends over 11 amino acids. CDR3: CASSRTDTQYF. The CDR3 DNA follows: TGTGCCAGCAGTCGAACAGATACGCAGTATTTT.

The rearrangement joins TRBV7-9 to TRBJ2-7, with D unresolved. The CDR3 runs 13 residues. Trimming pared 5 bases from V and 1 base from J, leaving 9 bases between. The germline gives CDR1 SEHNR, CDR2 FQNEAQ (reference sequence). CDR3 nucleotide sequence: TGTGCCAGCAGCCCAAGTTCGTCCTACGAGCAGTACTTC. It specifies CASSPSSSYEQYF.

With regard to this clonotype: The junction departs from the called germline gene at one end, perhaps through a read error. The CDR3 region is CPSRAEPGQGGRTEAFF. The CDR3 region has the DNA TGTCCCAGCAGAGCAGAGCCGGGACAGGGCGGGAGAACTGAAGCTTTCTTT. This chain connects TRBV11-2 to TRBJ1-1, with 9 bases fitting TRBD1. CDR3 length: 17 amino acids. CDR1 and CDR2 from the germline V gene are SGHAT and FQNNGV. The variable domain in full, completed from reference TRBV11-2 and TRBJ1-1, reads EAGVAQSPRYKIIEKRQSVAFWCNPISGHATLYWYQQILGQGPKLLIQFQNNGVVDDSQLPKDRFSAERLKGVDSTLKIQPAKLEDSAVYLCPSRAEPGQGGRTEAFFGQGTRLTVV.

This clonotype is labeled medium-sized. This chain joins TRBV6-5 and TRBJ2-1; 9 bases are a match to TRBD1. Germline assignment: CDR1 MNHEY and CDR2 SVGAGI. V was pared by 6 bases and J by 6 bases, with 9 bases of the junction left unmatched. The CDR3 extends over 15 amino acids. The CDR3 sequence: CASSRTGQGPNEQFF. The CDR3 nucleotides are TGTGCCAGCAGCAGAACCGGACAGGGGCCCAATGAGCAGTTCTTC.

This chain joins TRBV11-2 and TRBJ2-1; D is possibly TRBD1 or TRBD2 (5 bases each). Germline V CDR1 and CDR2: SGHAT, FQNNGV. The CDR3 has 15 amino acids. Trimming removed 5 bases at V and 0 bases at J, with 11 bases between. The CDR3 spells CASSRDVSSYNEQFF. As DNA, the CDR3 is TGTGCCAGCAGCCGGGACGTCAGCTCCTACAATGAGCAGTTCTTC.

Notes on this clonotype: An end of the junction differs from the germline gene, which may be a read error. The chain recombines TRBV12-3 or TRBV12-4 with TRBJ2-2; TRBD1 is a possible D gene (5 bases). This CDR3 is built from 16 residues. The CDR3: CASGFRAGSHTGELFF. In DNA, the CDR3 is TGTGCCAGCGGTTTCCGGGCAGGGTCGCACACCGGGGAGCTGTTTTTT.

This clonotype was observed a handful of times. Germline and junction disagree at one end, which may indicate a read error. This chain joins TRBV11-2 and TRBJ2-2, with 7 bases matching TRBD2. Germline-derived CDR1 and CDR2 are SGHAT and FQNNGV. This CDR3 is built from 20 residues. CDR3 nucleotides: TGTGCCAACACCCCCTCATTCGGCCAAGGGCTAGCGGTGAACACCGGGGAGCTGTTTTTC. This sequence encodes CANTPSFGQGLAVNTGELFF.

V usage is TRBV6-1 and J usage is TRBJ1-6; D perhaps matches TRBD1 (5 bases). CDR1 and CDR2 from the germline V gene are MNHNS and SASEGT. The ends were cut back, 5 bases at V and 7 bases at J, with 9 bases in the middle. The CDR3 totals 13 residues. The CDR3 loop reads CASSLTENSPLHF. The CDR3 DNA is TGTGCCAGCAGTCTGACAGAGAATTCACCCCTCCACTTT.

With respect to this clonotype: The junction does not match germline at one end; this may be a read error. V gene TRBV10-3 combines with J gene TRBJ2-7, with 7 bases that match TRBD1. Germline values: CDR1 ENHRY, CDR2 SYGVKD. The CDR3 consists of 13 residues. The CDR3 DNA sequence: TGTGCCATCACACCGGGACAGCTCTACGAGGAGCACTTC. Translated, it gives CAITPGQLYEEHF.

Concerning this clonotype itself: An end of the junction does not agree with germline; a read error may underlie this. The rearrangement links TRBV11-2 to TRBJ2-3; 7 nucleotides line up with TRBD1. Per germline, CDR1 SGHAT and CDR2 FQNNGV. The CDR3 sequence is 14 residues long. The CDR3 region is CAGSLQGLADTLYF. CDR3 bases: TGTGCCGGCAGCTTACAGGGGTTGGCAGATACGCTGTATTTT.

The CDR3 nucleotides are TGTGCCAGCAGCCCGCCTAGCGGGAGGGCCGGTGAGCAGTTCTTC. Translating gives CASSPPSGRAGEQFF. The J gene is TRBJ2-1, the V gene TRBV11-1; 12 nucleotides line up with TRBD2. Germline V gene sequence: CDR1 SGHAT, CDR2 FQDESV (reference sequence). The V and J ends lost 5 bases and 9 bases, in that order; junction bases with no gene match: 8. The CDR3 spans 15 residues.

Notes on this clonotype: As the CDR3 is not closed by the conserved phenylalanine or tryptophan, this likely results from a read error. The chain has TRBV11-1 and TRBJ2-5; 12 bases are shared with TRBD1. J gave up 5 bases and V 7 bases, and 11 bases lay outside the gene matches. CDR3 size: 16 residues. The V gene's germline CDR1 is SGHAT and CDR2 FQDESV (reference sequence). The CDR3 nucleotides are TGTGCCAGCATCCTCCCGGGACAGGGGGCAATGGAGACCCAGTACTTA. As protein: CASILPGQGAMETQYL.

The rearrangement uses TRBV29-1 and TRBJ1-2; 7 bases line up with TRBD1. This CDR3 region has 11 residues. The V gene's germline CDR1 is SQVTM and CDR2 ANQGSEA. With 7 bases clipped from V and 7 bases from J, the junction kept 6 bases outside the gene matches. CDR3 in amino acids: CSARTGVGYTF. The DNA for the CDR3 is TGCAGCGCCCGGACAGGCGTTGGCTACACCTTC.

Concerning this clonotype itself: One junction end disagrees with the germline gene, perhaps due to a read error. The rearrangement links TRBV11-1 to TRBJ2-5; 11 positions match TRBD1. There are 16 residues in the CDR3. The germline V gene encodes CDR1 SGHAT and CDR2 FQDESV (reference sequence). The CDR3 bases are TGTGCCAACAGCCGCCCTGGACAGGGGGCAAGGGAGACCCAGTACTTC. Amino acid sequence: CANSRPGQGARETQYF.

V gene TRBV20-1 combines with J gene TRBJ2-7; D possibly corresponds to TRBD1 (6 bases). CDR3 size: 13 residues. Trimming shortened V by 5 bases and J by 5 bases, and 16 bases separated the two germline ends. Germline V gene sequence: CDR1 DFQATT, CDR2 SNEGSKA (reference sequence). The CDR3 region has the DNA TGCAGTGCTTCGGCAGGGGCCCGGCACGAGCAGTACTTC. The encoded protein is CSASAGARHEQYF.

By proportion, this clonotype is medium-sized (0.01 to 0.1%). This sequence joins TRBV6-2 or TRBV6-3 and TRBJ2-1, with TRBD2 matching over 7 bases. The CDR3 has 12 residues. With V trimmed by 11 bases and J by 3 bases, 4 bases remained unmatched. From germline, CDR1 is MNHEY and CDR2 SVGEGT. The CDR3 nucleotides are TGTGCCGCTTGGGACTACTACAATGAGCAGTTCTTC. Translation: CAAWDYYNEQFF.

The genes are TRBV11-2 and TRBJ2-7; D remains unclear. Trimming took off 5 bases at V and 4 bases at J, with 12 bases between the two ends. Germline V gene sequence: CDR1 SGHAT, CDR2 FQNNGV. There are 13 residues in the CDR3. The CDR3 region has the DNA TGTGCCAGCAGCCCCGGAGAAACTTACGAGCAGTACTTC. Protein product: CASSPGETYEQYF.

There are many counts of this clonotype. The chain uses TRBV5-1 and TRBJ1-6, with TRBD1 identical over 12 bases. CDR1 and CDR2 (germline): SGHRS, YFSETQ. The V and J ends lost 4 bases and 8 bases, in that order; junction bases with no gene match: 4. This CDR3 comprises 15 residues. The CDR3 bases are TGCGCCAGCAGCCCCGGGACAGGGGGCCATTCACCCCTCCACTTT. Encoded protein: CASSPGTGGHSPLHF.

A note on this clonotype: A read error may be the cause here, since a much bigger clone is one base away. This chain connects TRBV11-1 to TRBJ1-1; TRBD1 agrees at 7 bases. This CDR3 is built from 17 residues. Germline-derived CDR1 and CDR2 are SGHAT and FQDESV (reference sequence). CDR3 in DNA: TGTGCCAGCGGCTTACGGGACAGAGGGTACATGAACACTGAAGCTTTCTTT. Protein product: CASGLRDRGYMNTEAFF.

Of note for this clonotype: At one boundary the junction diverges from the germline segment, which might be a read error. The chain combines TRBV11-2 with TRBJ2-2; the match to TRBD1 covers 7 bases. The length of the CDR3 is 11 residues. The V gene's germline CDR1 is SGHAT and CDR2 FQNNGV. The CDR3 region is CASWDTGELLF. CDR3 nucleotides: TGTGCCAGCTGGGACACAGGGGAACTGCTTTTT.

To note about this clonotype: No conserved phenylalanine or tryptophan ends this CDR3, so it is likely a read error. CDR3 coding DNA: TGTGCCAGCAGCTTAGAGGGACAGGGGGGCACTGAAGCTTTCTCT. Translated: CASSLEGQGGTEAFS. The genes are TRBV11-2 and TRBJ1-1, with 11 bases fitting TRBD1. After removal of 0 bases from V and 4 bases from J, the junction contained 1 base not matched to a gene. The V gene's germline CDR1 is SGHAT and CDR2 FQNNGV. There are 15 residues in the CDR3.

This chain uses TRBV14 with TRBJ2-1; D unclear. The CDR3 sequence is 17 residues long. Trimming left V 6 bases short and J 5 bases short, with 23 bases between. Per germline, CDR1 SGHDN and CDR2 FVKESK. The CDR3 DNA reads TGTGCCAGCAGGCAATTCCCAAAAGCGAGTAAAAACAATGAGCAGTTCTTC. This sequence encodes CASRQFPKASKNNEQFF. The full variable domain, its missing parts supplied by reference TRBV14 and TRBJ2-1, is EAGVTQFPSHSVIEKGQTVTLRCDPISGHDNLYWYRRVMGKEIKFLLHFVKESKQDESGMPNNRFLAERTGGTYSTLKVQPAELEDSGVYFCASRQFPKASKNNEQFFGPGTRLTVL.